This is a list of T cell receptor beta chains from one sample in a study of blood T cell repertoires in COVID-19. The data were produced by immunoSEQ multiplex PCR, yet TCRdb's version contains in-frame clones alone and is incomplete. Among roughly 380,000 clones listed, roughly 87% were seen once. Material for sequencing was peripheral blood. The receptors were gathered from a woman aged 60-75 years with COVID-19, enrolled during active disease. Both conserved end residues are part of each CDR3. D genes are given only for firm matches. For some rows the clone size is stated as once, few or many, or as a class when expanded; others skip it.

CDR3 length	V gene	D gene	clone size	J gene	CDR3 DNA	CDR3 protein
16	TRBV3-1/TRBV3-2	.	.	TRBJ2-5	TGTGCCAGCAGCCAAGGCCCCGAGGCTCGGGGGGAGACCCAGTACTTC	CASSQGPEARGETQYF
17	TRBV3-1/TRBV3-2	.	.	TRBJ1-5	TGTGCCAGCAGCCAAGGTCCACAGAACTCTTTGAGTCAGCCCCAGCATTTT	CASSQGPQNSLSQPQHF
12	TRBV7-9	.	.	TRBJ2-5	TGTGCCAGCAGCTTAATCGCGGTGACCCAGTACTTC	CASSLIAVTQYF
14	TRBV5-1	.	.	TRBJ1-1	TGCGCCAGCAGCGCGGACAGAAGGAACACTGAAGCTTTCTTT	CASSADRRNTEAFF
13	TRBV10-3	.	.	TRBJ2-2	TGTGCCATCAGTGTGTTAGACACCGGGGAGCTGTTTTTT	CAISVLDTGELFF
13	TRBV6-6	.	.	TRBJ1-2	TGTGCCAGCCGGGGGGGGCAATCCTATGGCTACACCTTC	CASRGGQSYGYTF
14	TRBV5-1	.	.	TRBJ1-4	TGCGCCAGCAGCGGAGGACAGTTTAATGAAAAACTGTTTTTT	CASSGGQFNEKLFF
18	TRBV3-1/TRBV3-2	.	.	TRBJ2-3	TGTGCCAGCAGCCAAGATTTCGTTTCGGTTCTGAGCACAGATACGCAGTATTTT	CASSQDFVSVLSTDTQYF
16	TRBV19	TRBD2	.	TRBJ2-7	TGTGCCAGTCGGGCGTATGGACTAGCGGGGGGAGGCGAGCAGTACTTC	CASRAYGLAGGGEQYF
15	TRBV7-2	TRBD2	.	TRBJ2-7	TGTGCCAGCAGCCCGAAGCGGGGGGGCCCCTACGAGCAGTACTTC	CASSPKRGGPYEQYF
16	TRBV9	TRBD1	once	TRBJ2-2	TGTGCCAGCAGCGTGGGACAGGAACAACACACCGGGGAGCTGTTTTTT	CASSVGQEQHTGELFF
13	TRBV29-1	.	.	TRBJ1-1	TGCAGCGCCGGGAGAGACGGGAACACTGAAGCTTTCTTT	CSAGRDGNTEAFF
16	TRBV2	.	.	TRBJ2-4	TGTGCCAGCAGCTGGGGAGGTCTTATAGCCAAAAACATTCAGTACTTC	CASSWGGLIAKNIQYF
14	TRBV15	TRBD1	once	TRBJ1-5	TGTGCCACTAAAACCGGGACAGCTTATCAGCCCCAGCATTTT	CATKTGTAYQPQHF
18	TRBV6-2/TRBV6-3	TRBD1	.	TRBJ1-1	TGTGCCAGCAGTGGGACGCCGGGACAGGGGGCCCTGAACACTGAAGCTTTCTTT	CASSGTPGQGALNTEAFF
11	TRBV30	.	.	TRBJ2-1	TGTGCCTGGAGGACGAGGAGGGGGCAGTTCTTC	CAWRTRRGQFF
15	TRBV5-1	.	.	TRBJ1-2	TGCGCCAGCAGCTCTCCCTCCAGCGCAAACTATGGCTACACCTTC	CASSSPSSANYGYTF
15	TRBV5-1	TRBD1	.	TRBJ2-5	TGCGCCAGCAGCTTGGCGGGACAGGGTGGGGAGACCCAGTACTTC	CASSLAGQGGETQYF
14	TRBV6-5	TRBD1	.	TRBJ1-4	TGTGCCAGCAGTTACGGGACAGGGCGGGAAAAACTGTTTTTT	CASSYGTGREKLFF
14	TRBV2	.	.	TRBJ1-5	TGTGCCAGCAGAGCCCAGGGGATAACTCAGCCCCAGCATTTT	CASRAQGITQPQHF
16	TRBV6-1	TRBD2	.	TRBJ2-7	TGTGCCAGCAGTGAAATGGCGGGGGTTCCCTCCTACGAGCAGTACTTC	CASSEMAGVPSYEQYF
13	TRBV7-8	.	.	TRBJ1-1	TGTGCCAGCAGCCGAGGGTATAGCACTGAAGCTTTCTTT	CASSRGYSTEAFF
14	TRBV7-2	.	.	TRBJ1-4	TGTGCCAGCAGCGGGGGGAGTCGGAATGAAAAACTGTTTTTT	CASSGGSRNEKLFF
14	TRBV9	.	.	TRBJ2-1	TGTGCCAGCAGCGTAGTAGGCGGCTACAATGAGCAGTTCTTC	CASSVVGGYNEQFF
17	TRBV5-1	TRBD1	.	TRBJ1-2	TGCGCCAGCAGCAACCTCCCGGGACAGGCCCCCGCCTATGGCTACACCTTC	CASSNLPGQAPAYGYTF
11	TRBV28	.	.	TRBJ1-1	TGTGCCAGCAGTCCTAGAGATGAAGCTTTCTTT	CASSPRDEAFF
14	TRBV24-1	.	few	TRBJ2-1	TGTGCCACCAGTGATTTGACAGGGTACAATGAGCAGTTCTTC	CATSDLTGYNEQFF
14	TRBV11-3	.	.	TRBJ1-3	TGTGCCAGCAGCTTAGGATTAGCTGGAAACACCATATATTTT	CASSLGLAGNTIYF
14	TRBV10-1	TRBD1	.	TRBJ1-2	TGCGCCAGCAGTGAACGGGACAGGGACTATGGCTACACCTTC	CASSERDRDYGYTF
16	TRBV5-1	TRBD2	.	TRBJ2-4	TGCGCCAGCAGCAATAGCGGGGGGGCGACCAAAAACATTCAGTACTTC	CASSNSGGATKNIQYF